Presented here are 14 T cell receptor beta chains from one specimen sequenced in a study of CD8+ T cells in alopecia areata. Specified treatment: oral pan-JAK inhibitor, 5-10 mg twice daily. RNA was extracted and reverse transcribed into cDNA as the sequencing template. TCRdb keeps only in-frame clones here, not all; method: immunoSEQ multiplex PCR. The sample gives roughly 210,000 clones, around two fifths of which show up once; 2% to 3% is in the top ten. The sample in question was CD4+ T cells sorted from blood, obtained at approximately week 36, from a patient treated with tofacitinib. The receptors stem from a human donor with alopecia areata.

This clone has more than one count but fewer than ten. The gene calls are TRBV25-1 and TRBJ2-7; 9 bases map to TRBD1. This CDR3 spans 15 amino acids. With V trimmed by 4 bases and J by 2 bases, 6 bases remained unmatched. Germline CDR1 is MGHDK and CDR2 is SYGVNS. This chain's CDR3 is CASSGGQGKAYEQYF. Here the CDR3 DNA reads TGTGCCAGCAGTGGGGGACAGGGAAAAGCCTACGAGCAGTACTTC.

This clone was observed a single time. At one end the junction does not follow the germline gene, possibly because of a read error. The chain is built from TRBV4-1 and TRBJ2-7; 16 bases map to TRBD2. The CDR3 totals 17 residues. Germline V gene lookup returns CDR1 MGHRA and CDR2 YSYEKL. CDR3 protein: CASRQGTSGREGVEQYF. The CDR3, as DNA: TGCGCCAGCAGACAAGGGACTAGCGGGAGGGAAGGGGTCGAGCAGTACTTC.

A single count supports this clone. This sequence joins TRBV5-1 and TRBJ1-1, with D unclear. V lost 4 bases and J 0 bases, leaving 7 bases between the germline ends. Germline values: CDR1 SGHRS, CDR2 YFSETQ. The CDR3 loop spans 13 amino acids. The CDR3 loop reads CASSTGVNTEAFF. The CDR3 nucleotides read TGCGCCAGCAGCACCGGGGTGAACACTGAAGCTTTCTTT.

This clone was counted only a few times. The V and J genes are TRBV7-8 and TRBJ2-2; TRBD2 might be the D (5 bases). This CDR3 has 16 residues. Trimming cost V 5 bases and J 6 bases, with 19 bases left between them. Germline CDR1 reads SGHVS; CDR2 reads FQNEAQ. The DNA of the CDR3 is TGTGCCAGCAGCACCTACCGGGCCCCGGGATCCGGGGAGCTGTTTTTT. It is translated as CASSTYRAPGSGELFF. The entire variable domain, with the rest obtained from reference TRBV7-8 and TRBJ2-2, is as follows: GAGVSQSPRYKVAKRGQDVALRCDPISGHVSLFWYQQALGQGPEFLTYFQNEAQLDKSGLPSDRFFAERPEGSVSTLKIQRTQQEDSAVYLCASSTYRAPGSGELFFGEGSRLTVL.

As for this clone: This sample also contains other DNA sequences that code for the same CDR3. The chain uses TRBV4-1 and TRBJ2-7; no clear D gene. Germline loops: CDR1 MGHRA, CDR2 YSYEKL. V gave up 2 bases and J gave up 3 bases, with 11 bases separating them. CDR3 length equals 14 residues. The CDR3 sequence: CASSQHGTNYEQYF. The CDR3 coding sequence is TGCGCCAGCAGCCAACATGGAACAAACTACGAGCAGTACTTC.

Turning to this clone: Other DNA variants within this sample encode the same CDR3. V and J are TRBV19 and TRBJ2-1; 11 bases are shared with TRBD2. The CDR3 covers 15 residues. The V gene end was trimmed by 2 bases and the J gene end by 7 bases; junction bases not matched to a gene: 4. The germline gives CDR1 LNHDA, CDR2 SQIVND (reference sequence). The chain's CDR3 is CASSILAGGSNEQFF. The DNA of the CDR3 is TGTGCCAGTAGTATACTAGCGGGGGGCTCAAATGAGCAGTTCTTC.

The sample holds a few counts of this clone. This rearrangement joins TRBV4-1 to TRBJ2-3; D gene unclear. V lost 3 bases to trimming and J lost 0 bases, with 10 bases between them. CDR1 is MGHRA and CDR2 is YSYEKL in the germline V gene. CDR3 length: 15 residues. CDR3 DNA sequence: TGCGCCAGCAGCCACACTACCCTCAGCACAGATACGCAGTATTTT. Translating gives CASSHTTLSTDTQYF.

The genes are TRBV30 and TRBJ1-2; D gene ambiguous. V shed 2 bases and J shed 4 bases, with 14 bases lying between them. The length of the CDR3 is 14 residues. Germline CDR1 and CDR2: GTSNPN and SVGIG (reference sequence). The CDR3 sequence: CAWSLRVASYGYTF. The CDR3 nucleotides are TGTGCCTGGAGTCTCCGGGTAGCCAGCTATGGCTACACCTTC.

This clone was seen only a few times. This rearrangement joins TRBV29-1 to TRBJ2-5; TRBD2 is a possible D gene (6 bases). The germline gives CDR1 SQVTM, CDR2 ANQGSEA. Trimming removed 1 base at V and 0 bases at J, with 9 bases between. This CDR3 region has 14 residues. In DNA form, the CDR3 reads TGCAGCGTTGAAGTTGGAGGGTACCAAGAGACCCAGTACTTC. Translating it yields CSVEVGGYQETQYF. The complete variable domain, with remaining parts taken from reference TRBV29-1 and TRBJ2-5, reads SAVISQKPSRDICQRGTSLTIQCQVDSQVTMMFWYRQQPGQSLTLIATANQGSEATYESGFVIDKFPISRPNLTFSTLTVSNMSPEDSSIYLCSVEVGGYQETQYFGPGTRLLVL.

The chain is built from TRBV30 and TRBJ1-4; D perhaps matches TRBD1 (6 bases). CDR1 is GTSNPN and CDR2 is SVGIG in the germline V gene (reference sequence). CDR3 length: 17 amino acids. V was pared by 0 bases and J by 6 bases, with 20 bases between. CDR3 coding DNA: TGTGCCTGGAGTGTCCCCCACACAGGGTTGGATTATGAAAAACTGTTTTTT. Protein: CAWSVPHTGLDYEKLFF.

This clone was seen once. The V and J genes are TRBV7-9 and TRBJ2-1; D possibly matches TRBD1 or TRBD2 (5 bases each). Germline assignment: CDR1 SEHNR and CDR2 FQNEAQ (reference sequence). This CDR3 is 16 amino acids long. Trimming took off 1 base at V and 6 bases at J, with 16 bases between the two ends. The CDR3 region has the DNA TGTGCCAGCAGCTTAGTTGGGGGAGAGAGTGGCAATGAGCAGTTCTTC. Amino acids: CASSLVGGESGNEQFF.

This clone occurred a few times. The CDR3 here is CSVGSGQETQYF. The CDR3 DNA reads as TGCAGCGTTGGGTCTGGCCAAGAGACCCAGTACTTC. The V and J genes are TRBV29-1 and TRBJ2-5, with no clear D. The germline CDR1 and CDR2 sequences are SQVTM and ANQGSEA. The CDR3 sequence is 12 residues long. Trimming removed 4 bases at V and 1 base at J, with 7 bases between.

The chain combines TRBV30 with TRBJ1-4; a weak D match, TRBD1 (5 bases). Trimming shortened V by 4 bases and J by 6 bases, and 15 bases separated the two germline ends. There are 14 residues in the CDR3. The germline V gene encodes CDR1 GTSNPN and CDR2 SVGIG (reference sequence). CDR3 coding DNA: TGTGCCTGGAATAGGGACCAGCGAGATGAAAAACTGTTTTTT. It is translated as CAWNRDQRDEKLFF.

This clone came up a few times. The gene calls are TRBV7-2 and TRBJ2-4; D may be TRBD1 (5 bases). This CDR3 spans 15 amino acids. V dropped 5 bases and J dropped 3 bases, with 14 bases sitting between them. Germline CDR1 reads SGHTA; CDR2 reads FQGNSA. CDR3 bases: TGTGCCAGCAGCGTCCTGCAGGGCGGCAAAAACATTCAGTACTTC. As protein: CASSVLQGGKNIQYF.